This TCR beta chain was identified in a study of early T cells in non-severe SARS-CoV-2 infection. Study summary: Whole-blood bulk RNA, unsorted, was sequenced, and chains were unpaired. Findings of the study overall: In VDJdb matching, anti-spike CD8 responses were favored while private and CD4 specificities went missing.

Individual cDNA molecules received unique molecular identifiers during library preparation. One entry per CDR3 protein results from TCRdb running MiXCR on the 5' RACE reads. This table holds about 64,000 distinct CDR3 sequences, roughly a fifth found once. Note on this clonotype: Antigen specificity is unknown.

This CDR3 has 14 residues. Germline CDR1 reads SEHNR; CDR2 reads FQNEAQ (reference sequence). The V end lost 5 bases, the J end lost 4 bases, and 14 bases lay between the germline ends. The receptor's source is an adult who was a healthcare worker with PCR-confirmed SARS-CoV-2 infection or an uninfected control (not recorded which). This chain joins TRBV7-9 and TRBJ2-5, with D perhaps matching TRBD1 or TRBD2 (7 bases each). The input for sequencing was whole blood, taken at baseline. As DNA, the CDR3 is TGTGCCAGCAGCAACGACAGGGAGGGAGAGACCCAGTACTTC. Its translation: CASSNDREGETQYF. Filled out from reference TRBV7-9 and TRBJ2-5, the complete variable domain reads DTGVSQNPRHKITKRGQNVTFRCDPISEHNRLYWYRQTLGQGPEFLTYFQNEAQLEKSRLLSDRFSAERPKGSFSTLEIQRTEQGDSAMYLCASSNDREGETQYFGPGTRLLVL.